These T cell receptor beta chains were read from a single sample in a study of tumor-infiltrating lymphocytes in primary liver carcinoma. From the multiplex PCR reads, TCRdb called clonotypes with MiXCR, one entry per CDR3 protein. The data hold about 97,000 distinct CDR3 sequences, with about 62% observed a single time. Sequenced: liver tumor tissue from sampling region 2. All receptors come from a woman aged 60-75 years with primary liver carcinoma and hepatitis B virus infection. The CDR3 runs from the conserved cysteine through the conserved F or W. A D gene is named only where the DNA matches it firmly. The size of a clone is reported for some rows only, either as once, few or many, or as a class for expanded clones.

D	size	V	J	DNA	CDR3
-	once	TRBV29-1	TRBJ2-1	TGCAGCGTTGAAGGCTTGAATAGAGAGGCGGAAGGTGAGCAGTTCTTC	CSVEGLNREAEGEQFF
-	few	TRBV29-1	TRBJ1-1	TGCAGAGGAGGACTGGAAGAAGCTTTCTTT	CRGGLEEAFF
-	many	TRBV29-1	TRBJ1-2	TGCAGCGTTGGGGGGGGACAAAAGGACTATGGCTACACCTTC	CSVGGGQKDYGYTF
-	-	TRBV30	TRBJ1-1	TGTGCCTGGAGATCGCGACGGAACACTGAAGCTTTCTTT	CAWRSRRNTEAFF
TRBD2	-	TRBV28	TRBJ2-7	TGTGTCAGCAGTTTCCTGGGACTAGCGTCTCCCTCCGAGCAGTACTTC	CVSSFLGLASPSEQYF
TRBD2	-	TRBV6-5	TRBJ2-7	TGTGCCAGCGGGCGGGGGATAAGGTCCTACGAGCAGTACTTC	CASGRGIRSYEQYF
-	few	TRBV28	TRBJ2-7	TGTGCCAGCAGTAGTCCCGGGACGGTTTCGGGAGAGCAGTACTTC	CASSSPGTVSGEQYF
TRBD2	-	TRBV28	TRBJ2-7	TGTGCCAGCAGCTTATGGACCGGGACTAGCGGCTCCTACGAGCAGTGCTTC	CASSLWTGTSGSYEQCF
-	-	TRBV11-2	TRBJ2-5	TGTGCGAGCAGCTGGGGGGTCAAAGAGGCCCAGTACTTC	CASSWGVKEAQYF
TRBD2	-	TRBV5-4	TRBJ2-5	TGTGCCAGCAGCCTCCGATTAGCGGGAGCAGAGACCCAGTACTTC	CASSLRLAGAETQYF
-	-	TRBV11-2	TRBJ2-7	TGTGCCAGTAGCTTAGTGAATCGACGGTTAACCGAGCAGTACTTC	CASSLVNRRLTEQYF
-	-	TRBV11-3	TRBJ1-1	TGTGCCAGCAGCCTGATAGGTTACACTGAAGCTTTCTTT	CASSLIGYTEAFF
-	-	TRBV7-3	TRBJ1-6	TGTGCCAGCAGTCTTGGTTTAAATTCACCCCTCCACTTT	CASSLGLNSPLHF
-	-	TRBV6-1	TRBJ1-5	TGTGTCAGCATGGAACTGGGGATTCGGTATGGTCATAGCAATCAGCCCCAGCATTTT	CVSMELGIRYGHSNQPQHF
-	few	TRBV30	TRBJ2-5	TGTGCCTCAGGGTCAGGCGGGACAGCGGAAGAGGAGACCCAGTACTTC	CASGSGGTAEEETQYF
-	-	TRBV7-6	TRBJ2-5	TGTGCCAGCAGCTTAGAGACTAGTACGAAGACCCAGTACTTC	CASSLETSTKTQYF
-	-	TRBV12-3/TRBV12-4	TRBJ2-3	TGTGCCAGCAGGCGCGGACAGATTAGCGCAGATACGCAGTATTTT	CASRRGQISADTQYF
-	-	TRBV13	TRBJ2-6	TGTGCCAGTAGCCCACAGAACTCTGGGGCCAAGGTCCTGACTTTC	CASSPQNSGAKVLTF
-	-	TRBV12-3/TRBV12-4	TRBJ1-1	TGTGCCAGCAGAATCGGACAAGCTGAAGCTTTATTT	CASRIGQAEALF
TRBD2	many	TRBV12-3/TRBV12-4	TRBJ2-7	TGTGCCAGCAGTTGGACTAGCGGGAGCGAGCAGTACTTC	CASSWTSGSEQYF
-	-	TRBV11-2	TRBJ2-3	TGTGCCAGCATGCCCTCTTCTACTATCACAGATACGCATTATTTT	CASMPSSTITDTHYF
TRBD2	once	TRBV11-2	TRBJ2-1	TGTGCCAGCAGCTGGACTAGCGGGTTAGAGAATGAGCAGTTCTTC	CASSWTSGLENEQFF
-	once	TRBV29-1	TRBJ1-1	TGCAGCGTTGACAGGGAGGGGCCGACGGTCATGTACACTGAAGCTTTCTTT	CSVDREGPTVMYTEAFF
-	many	TRBV29-1	TRBJ2-2	TGCAGCGTTGAAGTAACGACCTTGAGCACCGGGGAGCTGTTTTTT	CSVEVTTLSTGELFF
-	many	TRBV7-8	TRBJ2-1	TGTGCCAGCAGCTTAAGGATTGGCAATGAGCAGTTCTTC	CASSLRIGNEQFF
TRBD2	-	TRBV14	TRBJ2-7	TGTGTCAGCAGCCAACCAGCGGGAGCAGGGCAGTACTTC	CVSSQPAGAGQYF
-	few	TRBV10-2	TRBJ2-3	TGCGCCAGCAGTGAGCCTTCGAGGAAGACTAGTCTAGATACGCAGTATTTT	CASSEPSRKTSLDTQYF
-	-	TRBV11-3	TRBJ2-3	TGTGCCAGCAACCAGGGGAAGGGGACCCCAGATACGCAGTATTTT	CASNQGKGTPDTQYF
TRBD2	many	TRBV14	TRBJ2-2	TGTGCCAGCAGCCAAGTAGGACTAGCGGGATTGAACACCGGGGAGCTGTTTTTT	CASSQVGLAGLNTGELFF
TRBD2	-	TRBV29-1	TRBJ2-7	TGCAACGTTGTGAGGACTAGGGATACGTACGAGCAGTACTTC	CNVVRTRDTYEQYF
-	-	TRBV28	TRBJ2-5	TGTGCAGACAGAGGGACGGGCGGGGTACGGTACCAAGAGACCCGGTACTTC	CADRGTGGVRYQETRYF
TRBD1	-	TRBV4-1	TRBJ1-6	TGTGCCAGCAACCAAGTATTGGGACAGGGGGCATATTCACCCCTCCACTTT	CASNQVLGQGAYSPLHF
TRBD2	few	TRBV19	TRBJ2-1	TGTGCCAGTAGTCCCTCCGGGACTAGCGTCCGGGGTGAGCAGTTCTTC	CASSPSGTSVRGEQFF
TRBD1	many	TRBV5-1	TRBJ1-2	TGCGCCAGCAGCCTGGACAGGGCCGCCTATGGCTACACCTTC	CASSLDRAAYGYTF
TRBD2	-	TRBV29-1	TRBJ2-1	TGCAGTGTTGCCAGGACCGAGGGAGGGGAGCAGTTCTTC	CSVARTEGGEQFF
TRBD2	-	TRBV6-5	TRBJ2-3	TGTGCCAACAGTTACCGGGGACTAGCGGTCAGGGATACGCGGTATTTT	CANSYRGLAVRDTRYF
TRBD1	many	TRBV29-1	TRBJ2-7	TGCAGCGTTGAAGATGATTCCAGGGGGTCCGAGCAGTACTTC	CSVEDDSRGSEQYF
TRBD1	once	TRBV6-1	TRBJ1-2	TGTGCCAGTAGTCGCGACAGGGTATATGGCTACACCTTC	CASSRDRVYGYTF
TRBD1	-	TRBV5-4	TRBJ1-1	TGTGCCAGTAACTTGGTGGTTGGTGGCAGGGGGATCAGTACTGAAGCTTTCTTT	CASNLVVGGRGISTEAFF
TRBD2	once	TRBV7-9	TRBJ2-3	TGTGCCAGCAGCACCAGACTAGACGGGAGGACAGATACGCAGTATTTT	CASSTRLDGRTDTQYF
TRBD1	few	TRBV2	TRBJ2-7	TGTGCCAGCAGGACAGGGGCCTACGAGCAGTACTTC	CASRTGAYEQYF
-	few	TRBV29-1	TRBJ1-1	TGCAGCGGAGGGCAGGAGGAAGCTTCCTTT	CSGGQEEASF
-	few	TRBV18	TRBJ1-1	TGTGCCAGCTCACCCACGGGGCAGACTGAAGCTTTCTTT	CASSPTGQTEAFF
-	-	TRBV4-2	TRBJ1-5	TGTACCAGCAGTCAAGAAGGGAGGGACCGGCAGCCCCAGCATTTT	CTSSQEGRDRQPQHF
-	-	TRBV5-1	TRBJ1-3	TGCGCCAGCAGCGTGGACGGATACTCTGGAAACACCATATATTTT	CASSVDGYSGNTIYF
-	many	TRBV28	TRBJ2-1	TGTGCCAGCAGTTCCCTCATCGTACAGCGGAGCTCCTACAATGAGCAGTTCTTC	CASSSLIVQRSSYNEQFF